Detailed here is one T cell receptor beta chain. This entry comes from a study of blood T cell repertoires in COVID-19. Background on the study: Both acute and convalescent COVID-19 samples were obtained from the United States, Italy and Spain. Sample material is recorded as cDNA or gDNA derived from T cells, B-cell-depleted T cells, or PBMCs.

In the original analysis: Estimation of nucleated cell counts was performed using reference gene primer amplification. Method: immunoSEQ multiplex PCR; TCRdb's copy keeps in-frame clones and lacks some. The DNA gave D and trimming, while V, J and clone size come from that table. The sample shows fewer than 100,000 clones, approximately 90% of them seen only once. Sequenced sample: peripheral blood. This clonotype was obtained from a human donor in a cohort sampled during active COVID-19.

For the CDR3, the DNA is TGTGCCAGTAGTATAGGGTCAGGGTCTGGGGCCAACGTCCTGACTTTC. Translated: CASSIGSGSGANVLTF. The chain is built from TRBV19 and TRBJ2-6; the D gene is possibly TRBD1 (5 bases). From germline, CDR1 is LNHDA and CDR2 SQIVND (reference sequence). This CDR3 has 16 residues. The ends were cut back, 1 base at V and 1 base at J, with 8 bases in the middle.